This is a list of T cell receptor beta chains from one sample in a study of T-cell memory formation after mild COVID-19. TCRdb reprocessed the 5' RACE reads with MiXCR, giving one entry per CDR3 protein. The sample includes about 250,000 distinct CDR3 sequences, 15% seen only once; the top ten take more than 2%. Material: PBMCs or a T cell subset sorted from them (not recorded which). These receptors were obtained from an adult woman who had mild COVID-19 (a few samples of this study predate the infection). Cell type and time point are not known. Each CDR3 is given with its conserved first and last residue. A D gene is named only where the DNA matches it firmly. Size tells how often a clone was seen (once, few, many) or the class of an expanded clone, and some rows leave it out.

d_gene: .; v_gene: TRBV5-1; abundance: .; j_gene: TRBJ1-2; CDR3aa: CASSLSDINYGYTF; CDR3nt: TGCGCCAGCAGCTTATCAGATATTAACTATGGCTACACCTTC
d_gene: TRBD2; v_gene: TRBV11-2; abundance: many; j_gene: TRBJ2-7; CDR3aa: CASSLTSGRSYEQYF; CDR3nt: TGTGCCAGCAGCTTAACTAGCGGGAGAAGCTACGAGCAGTACTTC
d_gene: TRBD1; v_gene: TRBV3-1; abundance: .; j_gene: TRBJ1-1; CDR3aa: CASSQVDRGTTF; CDR3nt: TGTGCCAGCAGCCAAGTAGACAGGGGTACCACCTTT
d_gene: .; v_gene: TRBV29-1; abundance: .; j_gene: TRBJ1-5; CDR3aa: CSVELGGNSNQPQHF; CDR3nt: TGCAGCGTTGAATTGGGGGGGAATAGCAATCAGCCCCAGCATTTT
d_gene: TRBD2; v_gene: TRBV24-1; abundance: .; j_gene: TRBJ2-5; CDR3aa: CAREAGEDDTQYF; CDR3nt: TGTGCCAGAGAAGCGGGAGAGGACGATACCCAGTACTTC
d_gene: .; v_gene: TRBV7-2; abundance: .; j_gene: TRBJ2-7; CDR3aa: CASSPDIGEQYF; CDR3nt: TGTGCCAGCAGCCCGGATATAGGGGAGCAGTACTTC
d_gene: .; v_gene: TRBV4-2; abundance: medium-sized; j_gene: TRBJ2-5; CDR3aa: CASSQKDQETQYF; CDR3nt: TGTGCCAGCAGCCAAAAAGACCAAGAGACCCAGTACTTC
d_gene: .; v_gene: TRBV5-1; abundance: .; j_gene: TRBJ1-1; CDR3aa: CASSLRWGTEAFF; CDR3nt: TGCGCCAGCAGCTTGAGATGGGGGACTGAAGCTTTCTTT
d_gene: TRBD2; v_gene: TRBV3-1; abundance: .; j_gene: TRBJ2-6; CDR3aa: CASSQYSSGSSGANVLTF; CDR3nt: TGTGCCAGCAGCCAATACTCTAGCGGGAGCTCTGGGGCCAACGTCCTGACTTTC
d_gene: .; v_gene: TRBV2; abundance: .; j_gene: TRBJ2-3; CDR3aa: CASPLSGQPSTDTQYF; CDR3nt: TGTGCCAGCCCCTTGTCCGGACAGCCTAGCACAGATACGCAGTATTTT
d_gene: TRBD2; v_gene: TRBV6-5; abundance: .; j_gene: TRBJ2-3; CDR3aa: CASSPQRGPRNAQYF; CDR3nt: TGTGCCAGCAGCCCCCAGCGGGGGCCTCGGAATGCGCAGTATTTT
d_gene: .; v_gene: TRBV7-2; abundance: many; j_gene: TRBJ2-1; CDR3aa: CASSLRGGEQFF; CDR3nt: TGTGCCAGCAGCTTACGGGGTGGTGAGCAGTTCTTC
d_gene: TRBD1; v_gene: TRBV4-1; abundance: .; j_gene: TRBJ1-4; CDR3aa: CASSQDGTGNEKLFF; CDR3nt: TGCGCCAGCAGCCAAGATGGGACAGGCAACGAAAAACTGTTTTTT
d_gene: .; v_gene: TRBV24-1; abundance: .; j_gene: TRBJ1-1; CDR3aa: CATKVMGEDTEAFF; CDR3nt: TGTGCCACCAAAGTAATGGGGGAGGACACTGAAGCTTTCTTT
d_gene: .; v_gene: TRBV24-1; abundance: few; j_gene: TRBJ2-3; CDR3aa: CATSPPAGTDTQYF; CDR3nt: TGTGCCACCAGTCCCCCGGCGGGGACAGATACGCAGTATTTT
d_gene: TRBD2; v_gene: TRBV20-1; abundance: .; j_gene: TRBJ2-7; CDR3aa: CSAGPTSGSYEQYF; CDR3nt: TGCAGTGCTGGTCCGACTAGCGGGAGCTACGAGCAGTACTTC
d_gene: .; v_gene: TRBV2; abundance: few; j_gene: TRBJ1-6; CDR3aa: CASRGQAFNSPLHF; CDR3nt: TGTGCCAGCCGCGGACAAGCGTTTAATTCACCCCTCCACTTT
d_gene: .; v_gene: TRBV15; abundance: many; j_gene: TRBJ2-5; CDR3aa: CATSRVAGWDETQYF; CDR3nt: TGTGCCACCAGCAGAGTGGCGGGTTGGGACGAGACCCAGTACTTC
d_gene: TRBD1; v_gene: TRBV9; abundance: few; j_gene: TRBJ2-7; CDR3aa: CASSIHRGPQYF; CDR3nt: TGTGCCAGCAGCATACACAGGGGTCCTCAGTACTTC
d_gene: .; v_gene: TRBV6-2/TRBV6-3; abundance: .; j_gene: TRBJ2-2; CDR3aa: CASSYSSRGSGELFF; CDR3nt: TGTGCCAGCAGTTACTCGAGTCGGGGTTCCGGGGAGCTGTTTTTT
d_gene: TRBD2; v_gene: TRBV6-1; abundance: .; j_gene: TRBJ2-1; CDR3aa: CASQGLAGPSSYNEQFF; CDR3nt: TGTGCCAGCCAGGGGCTAGCGGGGCCCTCCTCCTACAATGAGCAGTTCTTC
d_gene: .; v_gene: TRBV5-5; abundance: .; j_gene: TRBJ1-5; CDR3aa: CASSPTVGGIGQPQHF; CDR3nt: TGTGCCAGCAGCCCAACCGTAGGGGGGATAGGTCAGCCCCAGCATTTT
d_gene: .; v_gene: TRBV29-1; abundance: few; j_gene: TRBJ1-2; CDR3aa: CSVGSGTRANYGYTF; CDR3nt: TGCAGCGTTGGTTCAGGGACAAGAGCTAACTATGGCTACACCTTC
d_gene: TRBD2; v_gene: TRBV12-5; abundance: .; j_gene: TRBJ2-1; CDR3aa: CASGSPSGRYNEQFF; CDR3nt: TGTGCTAGTGGTTCCCCTAGCGGGCGTTACAATGAGCAGTTCTTC
d_gene: .; v_gene: TRBV20-1; abundance: many; j_gene: TRBJ2-6; CDR3aa: CSARDQQGRSGANVLTF; CDR3nt: TGCAGTGCTAGAGATCAACAGGGACGCTCTGGGGCCAACGTCCTGACTTTC
d_gene: .; v_gene: TRBV5-4; abundance: many; j_gene: TRBJ1-1; CDR3aa: CASSVTTGGPNTEAFF; CDR3nt: TGTGCCAGCAGCGTAACAACAGGCGGACCAAACACTGAAGCTTTCTTT
d_gene: .; v_gene: TRBV12-3/TRBV12-4; abundance: few; j_gene: TRBJ2-6; CDR3aa: CASSPAGTGANVLTF; CDR3nt: TGTGCCAGCAGTCCAGCAGGGACTGGGGCCAACGTCCTGACTTTC
d_gene: TRBD1; v_gene: TRBV12-3/TRBV12-4; abundance: .; j_gene: TRBJ1-2; CDR3aa: CASSLRTGATYGYTF; CDR3nt: TGTGCCAGCAGTTTAAGGACAGGGGCGACCTATGGCTACACCTTC
d_gene: .; v_gene: TRBV3-1; abundance: many; j_gene: TRBJ2-1; CDR3aa: CASSQGERNEQFF; CDR3nt: TGTGCCAGCAGCCAAGGCGAGCGCAATGAGCAGTTCTTC
d_gene: .; v_gene: TRBV12-3/TRBV12-4; abundance: .; j_gene: TRBJ2-1; CDR3aa: CASSFPIGEQFF; CDR3nt: TGTGCCAGCAGTTTCCCCATAGGTGAGCAGTTCTTC
d_gene: TRBD1; v_gene: TRBV10-3; abundance: .; j_gene: TRBJ1-4; CDR3aa: CAISPGQSEKLFF; CDR3nt: TGTGCCATCAGTCCGGGACAGTCGGAAAAACTGTTTTTT
d_gene: .; v_gene: TRBV2; abundance: many; j_gene: TRBJ2-7; CDR3aa: CASSEQGFSYEQYF; CDR3nt: TGTGCCAGCAGTGAGCAGGGTTTCTCCTACGAGCAGTACTTC
d_gene: .; v_gene: TRBV5-1; abundance: .; j_gene: TRBJ1-4; CDR3aa: CASSLVAGFNEKLFF; CDR3nt: TGCGCCAGCAGCTTGGTGGCAGGTTTTAATGAAAAACTGTTTTTT
d_gene: TRBD2; v_gene: TRBV7-9; abundance: many; j_gene: TRBJ2-1; CDR3aa: CASSLVSGRANEQFF; CDR3nt: TGTGCCAGCAGCTTAGTTAGCGGGAGAGCCAATGAGCAGTTCTTC
d_gene: TRBD1; v_gene: TRBV6-1; abundance: medium-sized; j_gene: TRBJ1-1; CDR3aa: CASREQGRAEAFF; CDR3nt: TGTGCCAGCAGGGAACAGGGGCGCGCTGAAGCTTTCTTT
d_gene: .; v_gene: TRBV5-1; abundance: few; j_gene: TRBJ2-1; CDR3aa: CASRAEPYNEQFF; CDR3nt: TGCGCCAGCAGGGCTGAACCCTACAATGAGCAGTTCTTC
d_gene: .; v_gene: TRBV3-1; abundance: .; j_gene: TRBJ1-1; CDR3aa: CASSPSYMNTEAFF; CDR3nt: TGTGCCAGCAGCCCCAGCTACATGAACACTGAAGCTTTCTTT
d_gene: TRBD1; v_gene: TRBV2; abundance: few; j_gene: TRBJ2-7; CDR3aa: CASSLNGAGGYF; CDR3nt: TGTGCCAGCAGCTTAAACGGGGCAGGGGGGTACTTC
d_gene: .; v_gene: TRBV5-1; abundance: .; j_gene: TRBJ2-3; CDR3aa: CASSLERGSTDTQYF; CDR3nt: TGCGCCAGCAGCTTGGAAAGGGGCAGCACAGATACGCAGTATTTT
d_gene: .; v_gene: TRBV7-2; abundance: few; j_gene: TRBJ2-5; CDR3aa: CASSSGAGVRGETQYF; CDR3nt: TGTGCCAGCAGCTCGGGGGCTGGGGTTAGAGGAGAGACCCAGTACTTC
d_gene: .; v_gene: TRBV9; abundance: many; j_gene: TRBJ2-7; CDR3aa: CASSPGGTKGIYEQYF; CDR3nt: TGTGCCAGCAGCCCAGGAGGGACGAAAGGGATCTACGAGCAGTACTTC
d_gene: TRBD2; v_gene: TRBV3-1; abundance: .; j_gene: TRBJ2-3; CDR3aa: CASSPGWRLAGGRGTDTQYF; CDR3nt: TGTGCCAGCAGCCCAGGATGGCGACTAGCGGGGGGACGGGGCACAGATACGCAGTATTTT
d_gene: .; v_gene: TRBV5-1; abundance: .; j_gene: TRBJ2-3; CDR3aa: CASSFLTLGTDTQYF; CDR3nt: TGCGCCAGCAGCTTTTTGACACTCGGCACAGATACGCAGTATTTT
d_gene: .; v_gene: TRBV20-1; abundance: .; j_gene: TRBJ1-2; CDR3aa: CSARRINYGYTF; CDR3nt: TGCAGTGCTAGAAGGATTAACTATGGCTACACCTTC
d_gene: .; v_gene: TRBV7-9; abundance: .; j_gene: TRBJ2-1; CDR3aa: CASSAGDWSADEQFF; CDR3nt: TGTGCCAGCAGCGCAGGGGACTGGTCAGCCGATGAGCAGTTCTTC
d_gene: TRBD2; v_gene: TRBV6-5; abundance: few; j_gene: TRBJ2-3; CDR3aa: CASSYSIRSGASTDTQYF; CDR3nt: TGTGCCAGCAGTTACTCGATTAGGAGCGGGGCTAGCACAGATACGCAGTATTTT
d_gene: .; v_gene: TRBV21-1; abundance: .; j_gene: TRBJ2-2; CDR3aa: CASSKEGKELQPTGELFF; CDR3nt: TGTGCCAGCAGCAAAGAGGGAAAGGAGCTCCAGCCCACCGGGGAGCTGTTTTTT